This is a list of T cell receptor beta chains from one sample in a study of shared clonotypes between healthy human individuals. The table came from immunoSEQ multiplex PCR; TCRdb's copy has only in-frame clones and leaves some out. The table shows 2 million to 2.5 million clones, with around 95% occurring only once. The sample was naive CD4+ T cells sorted from blood. Source of these receptors: a man between 18 and 29 years old in good health. Both conserved end residues are part of each CDR3. The D gene is left open where the match is weak. Clone size is not always given. Where it is, it says once, few, many or a class for expanded clones.

>.|TRBV11-2|few|TRBJ1-2
TGTGCCAGCAGCTTCGGAGGAAGCTACACCTTC
CASSFGGSYTF
>TRBD1|TRBV30|.|TRBJ2-7
TGTGCCTGGAGGAGGGGGCAGGGGCCCTACGAGCAGTACTTC
CAWRRGQGPYEQYF
>TRBD1|TRBV25-1|.|TRBJ1-1
TGTGCCAGCAGTGTACTACAGGGGGTTGGGAACACTGAAGCTTTCTTT
CASSVLQGVGNTEAFF
>.|TRBV18|.|TRBJ2-1
TGTGCCAGCTCACTGGAGTACAATGAGCAGTTCTTC
CASSLEYNEQFF
>.|TRBV30|.|TRBJ1-1
TGTGCCTGGAGTGTAGGCCCAGCGTGGGTGCCAGGGACTGAAGCTTTCTTT
CAWSVGPAWVPGTEAFF
>TRBD1|TRBV9|.|TRBJ2-3
TGTGCCAGCAGCGTAGAGGACAGGGGCACGGATACGCAGTATTTT
CASSVEDRGTDTQYF
>.|TRBV9|.|TRBJ2-3
TGTGCCAGCAGCGCGGGGGAGTTTTTAAGGACGCAGTATTTT
CASSAGEFLRTQYF
>.|TRBV11-2|.|TRBJ1-6
TGTGCCAGCAGCTTAGTCGGTCCGGGATCCTCACCCCTCCACTTT
CASSLVGPGSSPLHF
>.|TRBV7-2|.|TRBJ2-1
TGTGCCAGCAGCTTAGGGTTCCGAGCGGCCCACTACAATGAGCAGTTCTTC
CASSLGFRAAHYNEQFF
>.|TRBV7-9|.|TRBJ1-5
TGTGCCAGCAGCCCAGACATCAGCAATCAGCCCCAGCATTTT
CASSPDISNQPQHF
>TRBD2|TRBV19|.|TRBJ2-1
TGTGCCAGTAGTAGGAATAGCGGGAGGCCCGAGCACAATGAGCAGTTCTTC
CASSRNSGRPEHNEQFF
>TRBD2|TRBV4-3|once|TRBJ2-2
TGCGCCAGCAGCCAACAGGGACTAGTAACCGGGGAGCTGTTTTTT
CASSQQGLVTGELFF
>TRBD2|TRBV6-1|.|TRBJ2-7
TGTGCCAGCACTAAGGTGGCGGGAGGCCCTGTCGAGCAGTACTTC
CASTKVAGGPVEQYF
>TRBD1|TRBV7-9|.|TRBJ2-3
TGTGCCAGCAGCTTAAGCCCGGACAGGGGGTTTAGAGATACGCAGTATTTT
CASSLSPDRGFRDTQYF
>.|TRBV5-4|.|TRBJ1-3
TGTGCCAGCAGCTCCCGGGGCTCTGGAAACACCATATATTTT
CASSSRGSGNTIYF
>.|TRBV14|.|TRBJ1-3
TGTGCCAGCAGTTTGGTCGGGGGCAACACCATATATTTT
CASSLVGGNTIYF
>.|TRBV5-4|.|TRBJ2-7
TGTGCCAGCAGCTTCCCGGGACAACCCTACGAGCAGTACTTC
CASSFPGQPYEQYF
>.|TRBV7-9|.|TRBJ2-3
TGTGCCAGCAGCTTCTCAAGCGCTACGCAGTATTTT
CASSFSSATQYF
>.|TRBV5-1|once|TRBJ1-2
TGCGCCAGCACGCAAATCACTGGGGGAGGCTATGGCTACACCTTC
CASTQITGGGYGYTF
>.|TRBV6-5|once|TRBJ1-1
TGTGCCAGCAGTTACCGGGGGGGTAACACTGAAGCTTTCTTT
CASSYRGGNTEAFF
>.|TRBV7-2|.|TRBJ2-7
TGTGCCAGCAGCTTATTGGACGCCTCGGAGCAGTACTTC
CASSLLDASEQYF
>TRBD2|TRBV2|.|TRBJ2-5
TGTGCCAGCAGCGTTAGCGGGGGAGTGGGGACCCAGTACTTC
CASSVSGGVGTQYF
>TRBD1|TRBV6-5|once|TRBJ1-5
TGTGCCAGCAGGCCCACAGGGGCGAATCAGCCCCAGCATTTT
CASRPTGANQPQHF
>TRBD1|TRBV11-2|.|TRBJ2-7
TGTGCCAGCAGCTCGATACAGGGGGCGCGTGGAGAGCAGTACTTC
CASSSIQGARGEQYF
>.|TRBV2|.|TRBJ1-4
TGTGCCAGCAGTGAAGCGCTAGGGATCGGTGAAAAACTGTTTTTT
CASSEALGIGEKLFF
>TRBD1|TRBV18|once|TRBJ1-4
TGTGCCAGCTCCCTAACAGGGGGAACTAATGAAAAACTGTTTTTT
CASSLTGGTNEKLFF
>.|TRBV6-1|.|TRBJ1-4
TGTGCCAGCACTCGAGAAACAGGGTCTGGGTCAAAACTGTTTTTT
CASTRETGSGSKLFF
>TRBD1|TRBV10-1|.|TRBJ2-3
TGCGCCACCGGGACAGGGGCCCGGGGTGATACGCAGTATTTT
CATGTGARGDTQYF
>TRBD1|TRBV4-2|.|TRBJ2-2
TGTGCCAGCAGCGAACCGGGACAGGGCTTCACCGGGGAGCTGTTTTTT
CASSEPGQGFTGELFF
>TRBD1|TRBV7-9|.|TRBJ2-3
TGTGCCAGCAGCTCGGGCCGGACAGGGCTAACAGATACGCAGTATTTT
CASSSGRTGLTDTQYF
>.|TRBV6-1|once|TRBJ2-1
TGTGCCAGCTTGATAGGGGCAGGCAATGAGCAGTTCTTC
CASLIGAGNEQFF
>TRBD1|TRBV9|.|TRBJ1-6
TGTGCCAGCAGCGTAGGGGACAGGGGTTCACCCCTCCACTTT
CASSVGDRGSPLHF
>TRBD2|TRBV10-2|few|TRBJ2-2
TGCGCCAGCAGTTCCGGGACTAGCGGGACCAGGAACACCGGGGAGCTGTTTTTT
CASSSGTSGTRNTGELFF
>.|TRBV10-2|.|TRBJ2-7
TGCGCCACCCGTCCCGGGCGCTACGAGCAGTACTTC
CATRPGRYEQYF
>TRBD2|TRBV10-3|.|TRBJ2-1
TGTGCCATCAGTTTAGCGGGCCTGACCTACAATGAGCAGTTCTTC
CAISLAGLTYNEQFF
>TRBD1|TRBV6-5|once|TRBJ1-6
TGTGCCAGCAGGGGGACAGGGGTTTCACCCCTCCACTTT
CASRGTGVSPLHF
>.|TRBV5-1|.|TRBJ2-7
TGCGCCAGCAGCTGGGTCTCGGCCCAGGGGCTCTCCTACGAGCAGTACTTC
CASSWVSAQGLSYEQYF
>.|TRBV5-1|.|TRBJ2-1
TGCGCCAGCAGCTCCGAGGGAATAGCCTACAATGAGCAGTTCTTC
CASSSEGIAYNEQFF
>TRBD2|TRBV6-5|.|TRBJ2-1
TGTGCCAGCAGTTACCTGGGACTAGGAATTCCTGAGCAGTTCTTC
CASSYLGLGIPEQFF
>TRBD1|TRBV9|.|TRBJ2-3
TGTGCCAGCAGCAGACAGGGGCCTAGCACAGATACGCAGTATTTT
CASSRQGPSTDTQYF
>TRBD1|TRBV2|few|TRBJ1-6
TGTGCCAGCAGTTACAGGGGGCTTGATTCACCCCTCCACTTT
CASSYRGLDSPLHF
>TRBD1|TRBV29-1|.|TRBJ2-7
TGCAGCGTTGGTGAGACAGGGAACACCTACGAGCAGTACTTC
CSVGETGNTYEQYF
>TRBD1|TRBV10-2|once|TRBJ2-5
TGCGCCAGCAGAGGACAGGGCCAACAAGAGACCCAGTACTTC
CASRGQGQQETQYF
>TRBD2|TRBV5-4|.|TRBJ2-1
TGTGCCAGCAGCCGGCGGGCGGGGGGTACCTACAATGAGCAGTTCTTC
CASSRRAGGTYNEQFF
>TRBD1|TRBV4-1|.|TRBJ2-7
TGCGCCAGCAGCCAAACCGGGACAGGGTACTACGAGCAGTACTTC
CASSQTGTGYYEQYF
>.|TRBV7-6|once|TRBJ1-1
TGTGCCAGCAGCTTTCAAGGGTTCGGGAAGAACACTGAAGCTTTCTTT
CASSFQGFGKNTEAFF
>TRBD2|TRBV5-1|.|TRBJ2-7
TGCGCCAGCAGCTATTTTAGCGGGGGGAACCCCTACGAGCAGTACTTC
CASSYFSGGNPYEQYF
>TRBD1|TRBV11-2|.|TRBJ1-1
TGTGCCAGCAGCTTAGGACAGGGGGTAGGTGAAGCTTTCTTT
CASSLGQGVGEAFF
>.|TRBV27|.|TRBJ2-3
TGTGCCAGCAGTTTATCCATAACCGCTCTACTGGAAGATACGCAGTATTTT
CASSLSITALLEDTQYF
>.|TRBV10-2|once|TRBJ2-7
TGCGCCAGCGCCACCTCCTACGAGCAGTACTTC
CASATSYEQYF
>TRBD2|TRBV30|.|TRBJ2-3
TGTGCCTGGAGTGTACGCGGGGGGGCAGATACGCAGTATTTT
CAWSVRGGADTQYF
>TRBD1|TRBV2|once|TRBJ2-7
TGTGCCAGCAAGCAGGGGGCTTACGAGCAGTACTTC
CASKQGAYEQYF
>TRBD1|TRBV4-3|.|TRBJ1-6
TGCGCCAGCAGCCAGGACTCGGGACAGAACTATAATTCACCCCTCCACTTT
CASSQDSGQNYNSPLHF
>TRBD1|TRBV6-1|.|TRBJ1-6
TGTGGTTCGGGGACAGGGAGTACACCCCTCCACTTT
CGSGTGSTPLHF
>TRBD1|TRBV28|.|TRBJ1-2
TGTGCCAGCAGTTTAGGGCGGGACAGAACCTATGGCTACACCTTC
CASSLGRDRTYGYTF
>TRBD2|TRBV6-5|.|TRBJ2-7
TGTGCCAGCAGTTACAAGGCTAGCGGGGGCTACGAGCAGTACTTC
CASSYKASGGYEQYF